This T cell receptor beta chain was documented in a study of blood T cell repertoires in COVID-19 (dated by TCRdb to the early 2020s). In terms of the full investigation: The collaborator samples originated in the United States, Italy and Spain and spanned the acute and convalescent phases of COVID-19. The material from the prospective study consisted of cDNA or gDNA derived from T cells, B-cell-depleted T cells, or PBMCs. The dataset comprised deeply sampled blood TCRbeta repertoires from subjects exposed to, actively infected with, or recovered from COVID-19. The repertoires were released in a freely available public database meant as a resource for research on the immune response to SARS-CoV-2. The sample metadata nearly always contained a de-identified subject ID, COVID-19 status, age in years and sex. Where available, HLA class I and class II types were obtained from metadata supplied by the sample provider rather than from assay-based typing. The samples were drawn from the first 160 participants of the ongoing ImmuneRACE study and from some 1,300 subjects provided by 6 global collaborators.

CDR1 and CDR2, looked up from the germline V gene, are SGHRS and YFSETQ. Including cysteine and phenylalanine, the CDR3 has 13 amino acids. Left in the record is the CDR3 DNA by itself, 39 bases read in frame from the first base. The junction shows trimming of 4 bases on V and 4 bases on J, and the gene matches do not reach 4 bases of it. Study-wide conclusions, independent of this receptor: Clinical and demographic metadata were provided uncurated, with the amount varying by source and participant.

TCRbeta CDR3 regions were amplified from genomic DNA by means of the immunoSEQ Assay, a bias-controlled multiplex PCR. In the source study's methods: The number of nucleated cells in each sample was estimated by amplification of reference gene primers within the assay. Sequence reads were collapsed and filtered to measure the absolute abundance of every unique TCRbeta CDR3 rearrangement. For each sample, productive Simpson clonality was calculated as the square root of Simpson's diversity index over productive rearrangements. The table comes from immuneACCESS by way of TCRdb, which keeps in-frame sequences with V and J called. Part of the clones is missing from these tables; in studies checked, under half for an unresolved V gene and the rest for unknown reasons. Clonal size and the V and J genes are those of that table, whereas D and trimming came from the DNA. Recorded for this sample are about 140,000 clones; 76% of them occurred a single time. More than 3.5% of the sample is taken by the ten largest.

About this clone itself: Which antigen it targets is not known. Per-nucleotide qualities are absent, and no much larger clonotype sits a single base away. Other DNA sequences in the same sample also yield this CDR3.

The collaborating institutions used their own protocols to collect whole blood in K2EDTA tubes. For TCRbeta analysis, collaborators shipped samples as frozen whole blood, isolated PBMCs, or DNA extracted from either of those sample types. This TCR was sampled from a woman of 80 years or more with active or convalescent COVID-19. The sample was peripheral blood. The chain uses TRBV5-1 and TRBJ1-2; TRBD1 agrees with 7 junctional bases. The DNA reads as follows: TGCGCCAGCAGCCCGGGACAGAGCTATGGCTACACCTTC. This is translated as CASSPGQSYGYTF.